One and the same sample provided the 2 T cell receptor beta chains below, sequenced in a study of beta chain features in type 1 diabetes. Since all of the isolated RNA was reverse transcribed, expressed TCRB transcripts were what got sequenced. Method: immunoSEQ multiplex PCR; TCRdb's copy keeps in-frame clones and lacks some. The sample lists 310,000 or so clones, around 8% occurring once. Input material: central memory CD4+ T cells from blood. These receptors were collected from a young woman in good health.

In this sample, this clone turned up many times. The V call is TRBV6-4, the J call TRBJ1-5; the D is unclear. V lost 4 bases and J 6 bases, leaving 10 bases between the germline ends. The length of the CDR3 is 13 residues. CDR1 MRHNA and CDR2 SNTAGT come from the germline V gene. CDR3 region: CASSAESGQPQHF. The CDR3 DNA reads TGTGCCAGCAGTGCTGAGAGTGGTCAGCCCCAGCATTTT.

This clone has just a few counts. The V and J genes are TRBV2 and TRBJ1-4, with 8 bases aligning to TRBD1. Germline CDR1 reads SNHLY; CDR2 reads FYNNEI. The CDR3 is made up of 15 amino acids. Unmatched junction bases numbered 5, after V lost 8 bases and J lost 0 bases. The CDR3 region has the DNA TGTGCCAGCCGTCAGGGGGCCGCAACTAATGAAAAACTGTTTTTT. It is translated as CASRQGAATNEKLFF.